A single sample gave rise to the 13 T cell receptor beta chains below, sequenced in a study of blood T cells in healthy people across ages. It was with a sample-barcoded 5' primer and a J-beta primer mix that a second PCR of about 6 to 12 cycles was run. MiXCR was run by TCRdb on the 5' RACE reads, yielding one entry per CDR3 protein. The data show about 760,000 distinct CDR3 sequences, more than 55% seen once. The sequenced sample was blood. The source is a man in his forties in good health.

The rearrangement links TRBV29-1 to TRBJ2-2; tentative D call: TRBD2 (5 bases). Germline-derived CDR1 and CDR2 are SQVTM and ANQGSEA. With 3 bases removed from V and 0 bases from J, the gap between germline ends came to 14 bases. The CDR3 covers 16 residues. CDR3: CSVDVYGKANTGELFF. The DNA of the CDR3 is TGCAGCGTTGATGTTTACGGGAAAGCGAACACCGGGGAGCTGTTTTTT.

This clonotype was seen at least ten times. This rearrangement joins TRBV28 to TRBJ2-6; D is perhaps TRBD1 (6 bases). Germline CDR1 and CDR2: MDHEN and SYDVKM. The CDR3 loop spans 15 amino acids. V lost 5 bases and J 2 bases, leaving 10 bases between the germline ends. The CDR3 spells CASSLTGTGANVLTF. The CDR3 bases are TGTGCCAGCAGTCTAACAGGGACTGGGGCCAACGTCCTGACTTTC.

This chain joins TRBV9 and TRBJ1-4; D ambiguous. The CDR3 is 14 residues long. V was clipped by 3 bases and J by 0 bases, with 6 bases between them. CDR1 and CDR2 from the germline V gene are SGDLS and YYNGEE. The CDR3 region is CASSAGPTNEKLFF. CDR3 in DNA: TGTGCCAGCAGCGCGGGCCCAACTAATGAAAAACTGTTTTTT.

This clonotype was counted between two and nine times. At one end the junction does not follow the germline gene, possibly because of a read error. The chain uses TRBV6-5 and TRBJ2-7; possible D gene TRBD2, 5 bases. This CDR3 contains 14 residues. Germline V gene data show CDR1 as MNHEY and CDR2 as SVGAGI. Here the CDR3 DNA reads TGCGCCAGCAGCTCCGGACTCAGTTCCTACGAGCAGTACTTC. Protein product: CASSSGLSSYEQYF.

This rearrangement joins TRBV24-1 to TRBJ2-5, with TRBD1 identical over 10 bases. CDR1 is KGHDR and CDR2 is SFDVKD in the germline V gene. The junction had 11 bases not matched to a gene; V was cut back by 4 bases and J by 4 bases. The CDR3 is made up of 17 amino acids. DNA for the CDR3: TGTGCCACCAGTGACTCGACATGGACAGGGGGACGAGAGACCCAGTACTTC. This codes for CATSDSTWTGGRETQYF.

The chain joins TRBV7-9 to TRBJ1-4, with D unclear. Trimming left V 5 bases short and J 7 bases short, with 11 bases between. The CDR3 extends over 13 amino acids. From germline, CDR1 is SEHNR and CDR2 FQNEAQ (reference sequence). The CDR3 region has the DNA TGTGCCAGCAGCCCTCCGGGAGGTGAAAAACTGTTTTTT. Protein sequence: CASSPPGGEKLFF.

The chain carries TRBV9 and TRBJ2-7; D gene unclear. This CDR3 spans 14 amino acids. The V end was cut by 0 bases, the J end by 4 bases, with 11 bases between. The germline CDR1 and CDR2 sequences are SGDLS and YYNGEE. The CDR3 sequence: CASSVDPYLYEQYF. CDR3 in DNA: TGTGCCAGCAGCGTAGATCCATATTTATACGAGCAGTACTTC.

The CDR3 DNA is TGCAGTGCTGATAATTTGGGGGTGAGATATGGCTACACCTTC. Translated, it gives CSADNLGVRYGYTF. The chain uses TRBV20-1 and TRBJ1-2, with a possible D match to TRBD1 (5 bases). Germline values: CDR1 DFQATT, CDR2 SNEGSKA (reference sequence). The CDR3 extends over 14 amino acids. Between the trimmed V and J ends, which lost 5 bases and 5 bases, there was a span of 18 bases.

This chain connects TRBV7-9 to TRBJ2-1, with a tentative D call TRBD2 (5 bases). The ends were cut back, 6 bases at V and 15 bases at J, with 21 bases in the middle. Looked up from germline, CDR1 is SEHNR and CDR2 is FQNEAQ (reference sequence). This CDR3 is built from 13 residues. The CDR3, as DNA: TGTGCCAGCAGTCCTAGCCCGTCCCCACGGCGGTTCTTC. It codes for CASSPSPSPRRFF.

J is TRBJ1-2 and V is TRBV6-5; unclear D gene. In germline, CDR1 is MNHEY, CDR2 SVGAGI. Trimming left V 2 bases short and J 8 bases short, with 18 bases between. This CDR3 is built from 15 residues. The DNA for the CDR3 is TGTGCCAGCAGTTACCGGACCGGGGTCTCGGCGGGCTACACCTTC. The encoded protein is CASSYRTGVSAGYTF.

This clonotype was recorded once. The CDR3 DNA reads as TGTGCCAGCAGCTCACTCCCTAGCGGGAGCTACAATGAGCAGTTCTTC. This sequence encodes CASSSLPSGSYNEQFF. The chain couples TRBV7-9 to TRBJ2-1; 10 nucleotides line up with TRBD2. The germline V gene encodes CDR1 SEHNR and CDR2 FQNEAQ (reference sequence). This CDR3 is 16 amino acids long. The V gene end was trimmed by 4 bases and the J gene end by 3 bases; junction bases not matched to a gene: 6.

The chain recombines TRBV7-9 with TRBJ1-2; 10 nucleotides agree with TRBD1. J lost 0 bases, V lost 5 bases, and 18 bases had no gene match. The CDR3 spans 20 residues. CDR1 is SEHNR, CDR2 FQNEAQ, per germline (reference sequence). For the CDR3, the DNA is TGTGCCAGCAGCCCGACGACGTCAGGGACAGGGGCGAACGCTAACTATGGCTACACCTTC. Residues: CASSPTTSGTGANANYGYTF.

CDR3 sequence reads: CSARVPTSGASYEQYF. The CDR3 DNA reads TGCAGTGCTAGAGTCCCGACTAGCGGGGCTTCCTACGAGCAGTACTTC. The chain recombines TRBV20-1 with TRBJ2-7, with 11 bases that match TRBD2. Germline CDR1 reads DFQATT; CDR2 reads SNEGSKA (reference sequence). This CDR3 has 16 amino acids. V gave up 1 base and J gave up 1 base; unmatched junction bases: 6.